The rows below give T cell receptor beta chains drawn from one sample of a study of T-cell reconstitution after alpha-beta-depleted transplantation in children. One entry per CDR3 protein, called by TCRdb with MiXCR from the PCR reads. The sample records about 980,000 distinct CDR3 sequences, under 30% being singletons. The input for sequencing was PBMCs, mostly from graft donor cells, taken 360 days after TCRalphabeta/CD19-depleted stem cell transplant. Receptors originate from a boy under two years old who had a stem cell transplant for SCID, so the T cells may come from the graft donor. The CDR3 runs from the conserved cysteine through the conserved F or W. Each record gives: clone size, V gene, D gene, J gene, CDR3 protein, CDR3 DNA. The D gene is left open where the match is weak. Where a row states a size, it is once, few, many or the class of an expanded clone; other rows omit it.

abundance: .
v_gene: TRBV7-9
d_gene: TRBD1
j_gene: TRBJ2-7
CDR3aa: CASSLIDRVYEQYF
CDR3nt: TGTGCCAGCAGTCTAATTGACAGGGTCTACGAGCAGTACTTC

abundance: few
v_gene: TRBV11-1
d_gene: .
j_gene: TRBJ1-1
CDR3aa: CASSLGIGRDWENTEAFF
CDR3nt: TGTGCCAGCAGCTTGGGTATAGGCAGGGACTGGGAGAACACTGAAGCTTTCTTT

abundance: .
v_gene: TRBV19
d_gene: .
j_gene: TRBJ2-5
CDR3aa: CASSGSRRAQETQYF
CDR3nt: TGTGCCAGTAGTGGATCTCGAAGGGCCCAAGAGACCCAGTACTTC

abundance: .
v_gene: TRBV5-1
d_gene: .
j_gene: TRBJ1-2
CDR3aa: CASSPGTPGGYTF
CDR3nt: TGCGCCAGCAGCCCCGGGACGCCGGGTGGCTACACCTTC

abundance: .
v_gene: TRBV3-1
d_gene: TRBD1
j_gene: TRBJ1-6
CDR3aa: CASSQMQGARNSPLHF
CDR3nt: TGTGCCAGCAGCCAAATGCAGGGGGCGCGGAATTCACCCCTCCACTTT

abundance: .
v_gene: TRBV12-3/TRBV12-4
d_gene: TRBD2
j_gene: TRBJ2-5
CDR3aa: CASSLLAGGPLQETQYF
CDR3nt: TGTGCCAGCAGTTTACTCGCGGGGGGCCCTCTCCAAGAGACCCAGTACTTC

abundance: .
v_gene: TRBV15
d_gene: .
j_gene: TRBJ2-3
CDR3aa: CATSRVGDDTQYF
CDR3nt: TGTGCCACCAGCAGAGTTGGCGATGATACGCAGTATTTT

abundance: few
v_gene: TRBV12-3/TRBV12-4
d_gene: .
j_gene: TRBJ2-7
CDR3aa: CASSFQAQYEQYF
CDR3nt: TGTGCCAGCAGTTTTCAAGCCCAGTACGAGCAGTACTTC

abundance: few
v_gene: TRBV5-1
d_gene: .
j_gene: TRBJ2-3
CDR3aa: CASSLVPQGNTDTQYF
CDR3nt: TGCGCCAGCAGCCTTGTACCCCAGGGGAACACAGATACGCAGTATTTT

abundance: few
v_gene: TRBV12-3/TRBV12-4
d_gene: .
j_gene: TRBJ2-7
CDR3aa: CASTQSVPYEQYF
CDR3nt: TGTGCCAGCACTCAATCCGTCCCCTACGAGCAGTACTTC

abundance: .
v_gene: TRBV12-3/TRBV12-4
d_gene: .
j_gene: TRBJ1-1
CDR3aa: CASRLSGAMNTEAFF
CDR3nt: TGTGCCAGCAGACTGTCAGGGGCAATGAACACTGAAGCTTTCTTT

abundance: .
v_gene: TRBV7-9
d_gene: .
j_gene: TRBJ2-7
CDR3aa: CASSAGVPPREQYF
CDR3nt: TGTGCCAGCAGCGCAGGGGTCCCGCCCCGGGAGCAGTACTTC

abundance: few
v_gene: TRBV6-7
d_gene: .
j_gene: TRBJ1-1
CDR3aa: CASSHVYGPAWGNTEAFF
CDR3nt: TGTGCCAGCAGCCATGTGTACGGACCAGCCTGGGGGAACACTGAAGCTTTCTTT

abundance: .
v_gene: TRBV5-1
d_gene: .
j_gene: TRBJ2-4
CDR3aa: CASSLERGQAKNIQYF
CDR3nt: TGCGCCAGCAGCTTGGAACGGGGCCAAGCTAAAAACATTCAGTACTTC

abundance: few
v_gene: TRBV18
d_gene: .
j_gene: TRBJ1-1
CDR3aa: CASSPPSHRRGAFF
CDR3nt: TGTGCCAGCTCACCACCATCCCACAGGAGGGGAGCTTTCTTT

abundance: few
v_gene: TRBV12-3/TRBV12-4
d_gene: .
j_gene: TRBJ1-5
CDR3aa: CASSLMAIPQPQHF
CDR3nt: TGTGCCAGCAGTTTAATGGCAATTCCTCAGCCCCAGCATTTT

abundance: .
v_gene: TRBV27
d_gene: .
j_gene: TRBJ2-1
CDR3aa: CASSFWAGPSYNEQFF
CDR3nt: TGTGCCAGCAGTTTTTGGGCAGGGCCTTCTTACAATGAGCAGTTCTTC

abundance: .
v_gene: TRBV10-3
d_gene: .
j_gene: TRBJ1-2
CDR3aa: CAISEAPLGLANYGYTF
CDR3nt: TGTGCCATCAGTGAGGCTCCTCTTGGGTTAGCTAACTATGGCTACACCTTC

abundance: few
v_gene: TRBV12-3/TRBV12-4
d_gene: TRBD1
j_gene: TRBJ2-1
CDR3aa: CASSLGTGGVNEQFF
CDR3nt: TGTGCCAGCAGTTTAGGGACAGGGGGCGTGAATGAGCAGTTCTTC

abundance: .
v_gene: TRBV7-6
d_gene: .
j_gene: TRBJ2-7
CDR3aa: CASSPQPTKGYEQYF
CDR3nt: TGTGCCAGCAGCCCCCAGCCAACGAAGGGGTACGAGCAGTACTTC

abundance: .
v_gene: TRBV15
d_gene: TRBD2
j_gene: TRBJ2-7
CDR3aa: CATSRYGTSGNYEQYF
CDR3nt: TGTGCCACCAGCAGATACGGGACTAGCGGTAACTACGAGCAGTACTTC

abundance: .
v_gene: TRBV4-3
d_gene: .
j_gene: TRBJ1-6
CDR3aa: CASSQVRELLSPLHF
CDR3nt: TGCGCCAGCAGCCAAGTCAGGGAATTACTCTCACCCCTCCACTTT

abundance: .
v_gene: TRBV4-1
d_gene: .
j_gene: TRBJ2-3
CDR3aa: CASSQDRRWPDTDTQYF
CDR3nt: TGCGCCAGCAGCCAAGATAGGAGATGGCCCGACACAGATACGCAGTATTTT

abundance: few
v_gene: TRBV2
d_gene: .
j_gene: TRBJ2-7
CDR3aa: CASSEARTDSYEQYF
CDR3nt: TGTGCCAGCAGTGAAGCGCGGACAGATTCCTACGAGCAGTACTTC

abundance: few
v_gene: TRBV5-1
d_gene: .
j_gene: TRBJ2-3
CDR3aa: CASSSLSMGSDTQYF
CDR3nt: TGCGCCAGCAGCTCACTCTCGATGGGATCAGATACGCAGTATTTT

abundance: .
v_gene: TRBV7-9
d_gene: TRBD1
j_gene: TRBJ2-7
CDR3aa: CASSQRQGAYEQYF
CDR3nt: TGTGCCAGCAGCCAGCGACAGGGGGCTTACGAGCAGTACTTC

abundance: .
v_gene: TRBV3-1
d_gene: .
j_gene: TRBJ1-4
CDR3aa: CASSPKDFGPLATNEKLFF
CDR3nt: TGTGCCAGCAGCCCGAAGGATTTTGGACCCTTAGCAACTAATGAAAAACTGTTTTTT

abundance: .
v_gene: TRBV27
d_gene: TRBD2
j_gene: TRBJ2-5
CDR3aa: CASSLTAGRETQYF
CDR3nt: TGTGCCAGCAGTTTAACAGCGGGGAGAGAGACCCAGTACTTC

abundance: many
v_gene: TRBV19
d_gene: .
j_gene: TRBJ2-1
CDR3aa: CASSIQVRVGGSSNEQFF
CDR3nt: TGTGCCAGTAGTATTCAGGTACGGGTAGGAGGGTCCTCCAATGAGCAGTTCTTC

abundance: .
v_gene: TRBV9
d_gene: .
j_gene: TRBJ2-1
CDR3aa: CASSVGPLYNEQFF
CDR3nt: TGTGCCAGCAGCGTTGGCCCGTTGTACAATGAGCAGTTCTTC

abundance: .
v_gene: TRBV12-3/TRBV12-4
d_gene: .
j_gene: TRBJ2-2
CDR3aa: CASSFVKGSGELFF
CDR3nt: TGTGCCAGCAGTTTCGTGAAGGGATCCGGGGAGCTGTTTTTT

abundance: .
v_gene: TRBV29-1
d_gene: .
j_gene: TRBJ2-7
CDR3aa: CSAQLGLGRDYEQYF
CDR3nt: TGCAGCGCTCAATTGGGACTGGGGCGCGACTACGAGCAGTACTTC

abundance: once
v_gene: TRBV6-1
d_gene: .
j_gene: TRBJ1-3
CDR3aa: CASSRGDWDSGNTIYF
CDR3nt: TGTGCCAGCAGCCGGGGGGATTGGGATTCTGGAAACACCATATATTTT

abundance: .
v_gene: TRBV5-1
d_gene: TRBD1
j_gene: TRBJ1-1
CDR3aa: CASSYPGGTEAFF
CDR3nt: TGCGCCAGCAGCTATCCAGGGGGCACTGAAGCTTTCTTT